This T cell receptor (beta chain) was observed in a study of T cell changes during pregnancy in multiple sclerosis. Unmatched junction bases numbered 9, after V lost 5 bases and J lost 4 bases. CDR1 is LNHDA and CDR2 is SQIVND in the germline V gene (reference sequence). CDR3 length: 15 residues. Libraries were prepared by immunoSEQ multiplex PCR; TCRdb keeps only in-frame clonotypes and omits some of them. The sample shows some 80,000 clones, 90% to 95% of them seen only once. This TCR derives from a female donor with multiple sclerosis, enrolled in a pregnancy study. The material sequenced was peripheral blood, taken in the second trimester of pregnancy. V gene TRBV19 combines with J gene TRBJ2-7; 9 positions agree with TRBD1. CDR3 bases: TGTGCCAGTAGTGCGACAGGGGGAGGAGGATACGAGCAGTACTTC. Protein: CASSATGGGGYEQYF.